This T cell receptor (beta chain) was documented in a study of blood T cell repertoires in COVID-19. The CDR3 is 16 amino acids. V shed 2 bases and J shed 4 bases, with 15 bases lying between them. Germline loops: CDR1 LGHDT, CDR2 YNNKEL (reference sequence). The assay was immunoSEQ multiplex PCR, and TCRdb's table has in-frame clones only and misses some. The data hold 490,000 or so clones, with roughly nine tenths observed a single time. The sequenced material came from PBMCs or T cells enriched from blood (not recorded which). The TCR sequence derives from a woman aged 60-75 years who had recovered from COVID-19. This chain joins TRBV3-1 (or the pseudogene TRBV3-2) and TRBJ2-1; D unresolved. CDR3 residues: CASSQSVHPPYNEQFF. The DNA of the CDR3 is TGTGCCAGCAGCCAATCCGTACATCCCCCATACAATGAGCAGTTCTTC.